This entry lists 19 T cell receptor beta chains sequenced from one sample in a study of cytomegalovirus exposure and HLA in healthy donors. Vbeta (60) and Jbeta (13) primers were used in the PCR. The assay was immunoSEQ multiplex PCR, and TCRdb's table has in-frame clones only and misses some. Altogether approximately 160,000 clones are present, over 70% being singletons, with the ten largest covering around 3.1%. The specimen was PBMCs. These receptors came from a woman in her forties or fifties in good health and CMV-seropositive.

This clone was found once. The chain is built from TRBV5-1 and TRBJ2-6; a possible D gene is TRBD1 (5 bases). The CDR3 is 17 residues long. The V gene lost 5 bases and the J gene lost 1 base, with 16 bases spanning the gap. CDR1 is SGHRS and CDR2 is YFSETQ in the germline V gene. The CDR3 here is CASRQNPQVSGANVLTF. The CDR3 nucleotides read TGCGCCAGCAGGCAGAACCCACAGGTATCTGGGGCCAACGTCCTGACTTTC.

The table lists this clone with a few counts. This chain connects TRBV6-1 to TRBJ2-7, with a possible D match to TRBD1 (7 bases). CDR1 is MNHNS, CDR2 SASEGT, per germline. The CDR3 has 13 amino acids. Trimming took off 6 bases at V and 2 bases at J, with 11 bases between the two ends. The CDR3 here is CASRRDSPYEQYF. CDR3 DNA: TGTGCCAGCAGGCGGGACAGCCCCTACGAGCAGTACTTC.

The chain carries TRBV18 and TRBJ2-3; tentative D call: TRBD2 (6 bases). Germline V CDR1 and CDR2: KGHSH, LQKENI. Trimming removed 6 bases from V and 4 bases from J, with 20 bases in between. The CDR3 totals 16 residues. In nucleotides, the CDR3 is TGTGCCAGCTCCCGTACTGCGGGACCCGCGGCAGATACGCAGTATTTT. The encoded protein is CASSRTAGPAADTQYF.

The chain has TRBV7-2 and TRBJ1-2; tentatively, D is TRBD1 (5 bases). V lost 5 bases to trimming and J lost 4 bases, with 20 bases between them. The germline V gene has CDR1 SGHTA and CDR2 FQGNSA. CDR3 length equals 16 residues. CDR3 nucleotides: TGTGCCAGCAGCCCCCTTGGACAATGCGGGGGCTATGGCTACACCTTC. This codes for CASSPLGQCGGYGYTF.

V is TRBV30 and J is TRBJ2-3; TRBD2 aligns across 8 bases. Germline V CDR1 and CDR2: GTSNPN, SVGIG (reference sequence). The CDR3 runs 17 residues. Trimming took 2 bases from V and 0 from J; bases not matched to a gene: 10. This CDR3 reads CAWSWAGGGPSTDTQYF. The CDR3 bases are TGTGCCTGGAGTTGGGCCGGGGGGGGGCCCAGCACAGATACGCAGTATTTT.

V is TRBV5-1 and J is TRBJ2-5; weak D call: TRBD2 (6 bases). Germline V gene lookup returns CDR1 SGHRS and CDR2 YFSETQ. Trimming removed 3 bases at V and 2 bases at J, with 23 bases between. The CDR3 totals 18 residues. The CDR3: CASSSLNTRDWVQETQYF. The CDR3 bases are TGCGCCAGCAGCTCCCTCAATACCCGGGACTGGGTACAAGAGACCCAGTACTTC.

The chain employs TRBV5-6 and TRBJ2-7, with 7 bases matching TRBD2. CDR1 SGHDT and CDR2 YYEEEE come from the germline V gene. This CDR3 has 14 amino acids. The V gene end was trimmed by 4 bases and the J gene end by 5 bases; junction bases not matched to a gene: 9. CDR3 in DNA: TGTGCCAGCAGCCCACTAGGACTAGTTCACGAGCAGTACTTC. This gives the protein CASSPLGLVHEQYF.

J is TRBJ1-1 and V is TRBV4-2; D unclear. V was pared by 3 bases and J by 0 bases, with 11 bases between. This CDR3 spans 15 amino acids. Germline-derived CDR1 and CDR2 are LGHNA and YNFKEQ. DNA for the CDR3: TGTGCCAGCAGCCAGGGAGCCACCCTGAACACTGAAGCTTTCTTT. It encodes CASSQGATLNTEAFF.

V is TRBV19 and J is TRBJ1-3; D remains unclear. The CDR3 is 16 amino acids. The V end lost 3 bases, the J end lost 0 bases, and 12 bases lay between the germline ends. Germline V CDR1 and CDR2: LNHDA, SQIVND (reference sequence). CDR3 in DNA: TGTGCCAGTAGTATTGGAGGCGGTCCCTCTGGAAACACCATATATTTT. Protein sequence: CASSIGGGPSGNTIYF.

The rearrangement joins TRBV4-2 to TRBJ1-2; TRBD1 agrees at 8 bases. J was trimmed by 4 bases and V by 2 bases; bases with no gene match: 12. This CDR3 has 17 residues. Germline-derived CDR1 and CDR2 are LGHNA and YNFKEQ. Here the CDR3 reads CASSQFPQGATAYGYTF. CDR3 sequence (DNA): TGTGCCAGCAGCCAATTCCCTCAGGGGGCGACTGCCTATGGCTACACCTTC.

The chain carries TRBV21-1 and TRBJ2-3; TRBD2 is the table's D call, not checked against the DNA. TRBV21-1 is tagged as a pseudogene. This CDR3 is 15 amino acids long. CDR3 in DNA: TGTGCCAGCAGCCGACTAGCGGAATGCACAGATACGCAGTATTTT. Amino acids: CASSRLAECTDTQYF.

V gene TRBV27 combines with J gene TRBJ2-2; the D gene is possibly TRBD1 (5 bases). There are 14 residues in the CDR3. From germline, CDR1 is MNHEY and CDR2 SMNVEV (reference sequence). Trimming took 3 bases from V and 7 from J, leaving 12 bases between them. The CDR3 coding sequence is TGTGCCAGCAGTTTCGTAGGGGTCGACGGGGAGCTGTTTTTT. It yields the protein CASSFVGVDGELFF.

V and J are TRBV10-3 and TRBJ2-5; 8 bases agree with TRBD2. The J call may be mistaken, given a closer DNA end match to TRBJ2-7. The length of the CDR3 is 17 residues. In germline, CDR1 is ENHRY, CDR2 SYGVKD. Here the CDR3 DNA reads TGTGCCATCAGTGCGGGGGGGTTAGGAGCGGGATCATCCGAGCAGTACTTC. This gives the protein CAISAGGLGAGSSEQYF.

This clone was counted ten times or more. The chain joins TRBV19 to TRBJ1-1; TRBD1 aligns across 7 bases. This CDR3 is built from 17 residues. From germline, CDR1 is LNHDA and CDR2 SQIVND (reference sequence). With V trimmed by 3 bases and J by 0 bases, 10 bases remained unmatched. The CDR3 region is CASSIHRDSHLNTEAFF. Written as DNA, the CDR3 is TGTGCCAGTAGTATCCACCGGGACAGCCACCTGAACACTGAAGCTTTCTTT.

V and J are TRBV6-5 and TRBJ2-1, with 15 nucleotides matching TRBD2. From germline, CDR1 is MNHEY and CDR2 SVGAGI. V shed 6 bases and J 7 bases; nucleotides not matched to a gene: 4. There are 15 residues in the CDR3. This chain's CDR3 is CASSPGTSGGNEQFF. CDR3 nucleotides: TGTGCCAGCAGCCCCGGGACTAGCGGGGGGAATGAGCAGTTCTTC.

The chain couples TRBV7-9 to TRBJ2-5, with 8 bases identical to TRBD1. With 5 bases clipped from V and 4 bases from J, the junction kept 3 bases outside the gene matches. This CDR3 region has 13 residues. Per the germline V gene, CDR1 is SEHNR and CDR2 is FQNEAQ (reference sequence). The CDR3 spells CASSAGTGETQYF. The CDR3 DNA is TGTGCCAGCAGCGCCGGGACAGGAGAGACCCAGTACTTC.

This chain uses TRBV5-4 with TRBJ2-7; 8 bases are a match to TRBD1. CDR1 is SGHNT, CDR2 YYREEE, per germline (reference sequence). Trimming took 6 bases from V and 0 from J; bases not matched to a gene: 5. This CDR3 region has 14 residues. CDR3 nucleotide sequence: TGTGCCAGCAAGCCGGGACAGGCCTCCTACGAGCAGTACTTC. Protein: CASKPGQASYEQYF.

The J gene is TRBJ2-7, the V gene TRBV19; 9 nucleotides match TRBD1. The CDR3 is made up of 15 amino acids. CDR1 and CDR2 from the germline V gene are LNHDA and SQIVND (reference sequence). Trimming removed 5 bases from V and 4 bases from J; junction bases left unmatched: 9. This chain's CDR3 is CASSRSGQGLYEQYF. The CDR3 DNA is TGTGCCAGTAGTCGCTCGGGACAGGGATTGTACGAGCAGTACTTC.

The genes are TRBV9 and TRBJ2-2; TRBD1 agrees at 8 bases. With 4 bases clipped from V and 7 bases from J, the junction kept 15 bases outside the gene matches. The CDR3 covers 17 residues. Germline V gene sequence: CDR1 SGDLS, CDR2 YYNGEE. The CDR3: CASSLQARGRLGGELFF. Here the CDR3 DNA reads TGTGCCAGCAGCTTACAAGCCAGGGGGCGGTTAGGCGGGGAGCTGTTTTTT.